Presented here are 17 T cell receptor beta chains from one specimen sequenced in a study of cytomegalovirus exposure and HLA in healthy donors (dated by TCRdb to 2016 to 2017). Library creation used the immunoSEQ multiplex PCR assay. For the multiplex PCR, a mixture combining 60 forward primers for TCR Vbeta segments and 13 reverse primers for TCR Jbeta segments was used. TCRdb limited this immuneACCESS table to in-frame rearrangements with V and J called. A share of clones is missing; checked studies link under half to unresolved V genes, and the rest is unexplained. This sample has around 160,000 clones in its table, and around 80% of those were observed once. The top ten hold around 4.9% of the sample. Source material: PBMCs. All receptors derive from a male donor in good health and CMV-seronegative.

This chain joins TRBV5-4 and TRBJ1-1; 10 positions match TRBD1. Per the germline V gene, CDR1 is SGHNT and CDR2 is YYREEE (reference sequence). The CDR3 is made up of 13 amino acids. Unmatched junction bases numbered 11, after V lost 7 bases and J lost 11 bases. CDR3 in DNA: TGTGCCAGCCGGATGCAAGGGACAGGGGCCGCTTTCTTT. As protein: CASRMQGTGAAFF. Complete variable domain (other parts from reference TRBV5-4 and TRBJ1-1): ETGVTQSPTHLIKTRGQQVTLRCSSQSGHNTVSWYQQALGQGPQFIFQYYREEENGRGNFPPRFSGLQFPNYSSELNVNALELDDSALYLCASRMQGTGAAFFGQGTRLTVV.

This chain joins TRBV27 and TRBJ1-2; 8 bases are a match to TRBD1. The V gene's germline CDR1 is MNHEY and CDR2 SMNVEV (reference sequence). The CDR3 is 15 residues long. V shed 5 bases, J shed 4 bases, and the junction held 9 bases outside the gene matches. CDR3 region: CASSPWTGSSYGYTF. The CDR3 nucleotides read TGTGCCAGCAGTCCATGGACAGGGTCTAGCTATGGCTACACCTTC.

This chain links TRBV5-1 with TRBJ2-3, with 9 positions matching TRBD1. There are 16 residues in the CDR3. The V and J ends lost 5 bases and 4 bases, in that order; junction bases with no gene match: 11. Germline assignment: CDR1 SGHRS and CDR2 YFSETQ. The CDR3, as DNA: TGCGCCAGCAGAGGCGGGGGTGGACAGGGGTCAGATACGCAGTATTTT. Translation: CASRGGGGQGSDTQYF.

This clone was seen just once. The chain is built from TRBV5-6 and TRBJ2-7, with 7 positions matching TRBD2. J lost 5 bases, V lost 0 bases, and 2 bases had no gene match. This CDR3 comprises 13 residues. Germline V CDR1 and CDR2: SGHDT, YYEEEE. In DNA, the CDR3 is TGTGCCAGCAGCTTGGTCCTAGCGGACGAGCAGTACTTC. The encoded protein is CASSLVLADEQYF.

This clone was detected a few times. V usage is TRBV5-1 and J usage is TRBJ2-7; 8 bases fit TRBD1. CDR3 length: 15 residues. The V gene's germline CDR1 is SGHRS and CDR2 YFSETQ. Trimming removed 4 bases from V and 4 bases from J; junction bases left unmatched: 10. CDR3 nucleotide sequence: TGCGCCAGCAGCCCCCCGGGGCAGGGGGCTTACGAGCAGTACTTC. Translated: CASSPPGQGAYEQYF. Filled out from reference TRBV5-1 and TRBJ2-7, the complete variable domain reads KAGVTQTPRYLIKTRGQQVTLSCSPISGHRSVSWYQQTPGQGLQFLFEYFSETQRNKGNFPGRFSGRQFSNSRSEMNVSTLELGDSALYLCASSPPGQGAYEQYFGPGTRLTVT.

The sample holds one count of this clone. The chain has TRBV5-1 and TRBJ1-5; a possible D gene is TRBD1 (5 bases). The V and J ends lost 4 bases and 2 bases respectively, with 16 bases between them. The CDR3 spans 16 residues. CDR1 SGHRS and CDR2 YFSETQ come from the germline V gene. CDR3 region: CASSRTGSGGNQPQHF. Here the CDR3 DNA reads TGCGCCAGCAGCAGAACAGGATCGGGTGGCAATCAGCCCCAGCATTTT.

The V gene is TRBV16, the J gene TRBJ1-4; 10 nucleotides align to TRBD1. This CDR3 has 18 residues. Unmatched junction bases numbered 13, after V lost 2 bases and J lost 7 bases. The germline CDR1 and CDR2 sequences are KGHSY and FQNENV. Written as DNA, the CDR3 is TGTGCCAGCAGCCAAGGGACAGGGGCCCTTCGAATGGGTGAAAAACTGTTTTTT. Translated, it gives CASSQGTGALRMGEKLFF.

The chain has TRBV11-2 and TRBJ2-5; 8 bases match TRBD1. CDR3 size: 13 residues. V trimming: 7 bases; J trimming: 5 bases; junction bases outside the gene matches: 6. Germline-derived CDR1 and CDR2 are SGHAT and FQNNGV. The CDR3 DNA sequence: TGTGCCAGCAACCCAGGGGGCGGGGAGACCCAGTACTTC. It encodes CASNPGGGETQYF.

J is TRBJ2-1 and V is TRBV12-5; 8 bases are a match to TRBD2. The CDR3 extends over 15 amino acids. Germline CDR1 LGHNT, CDR2 FRNRAP. The V gene end was trimmed by 2 bases and the J gene end by 8 bases; junction bases not matched to a gene: 8. The CDR3 here is CASGLRSGRKDEQFF. CDR3 coding DNA: TGTGCTAGTGGTTTGAGAAGCGGGAGAAAGGATGAGCAGTTCTTC.

The chain combines TRBV18 with TRBJ2-3, with D perhaps matching TRBD2 (6 bases). The CDR3 spans 14 residues. The germline V gene encodes CDR1 KGHSH and CDR2 LQKENI. Trimming took off 2 bases at V and 7 bases at J, with 13 bases between the two ends. CDR3 sequence reads: CASSPVRDSYTQYF. For the CDR3, the DNA is TGTGCCAGCTCACCAGTCCGGGACTCATATACGCAGTATTTT.

V is TRBV27 and J is TRBJ2-1; 9 bases are shared with TRBD2. CDR1 is MNHEY and CDR2 is SMNVEV in the germline V gene (reference sequence). The CDR3 is 15 residues long. J was trimmed by 9 bases and V by 3 bases; bases with no gene match: 9. In nucleotides, the CDR3 is TGTGCCAGCAGTTTGGTTCTAGCGGGAAGGGGTGAGCAGTTCTTC. It encodes CASSLVLAGRGEQFF.

This chain uses TRBV4-2 with TRBJ2-5; D might be TRBD1 (5 bases). The J call is doubtful: the DNA matches TRBJ2-7 better. This CDR3 region has 16 residues. Germline assignment: CDR1 LGHNA and CDR2 YNFKEQ. CDR3 protein: CASSQARGQSSYEQYF. The CDR3 DNA sequence: TGTGCCAGCAGCCAAGCTAGGGGCCAGAGCTCCTACGAGCAGTACTTC.

The chain recombines TRBV7-9 with TRBJ1-1, with 11 bases fitting TRBD1. Germline V CDR1 and CDR2: SEHNR, FQNEAQ (reference sequence). Trimming took 3 bases from V and 2 from J; bases not matched to a gene: 11. The CDR3 is 18 amino acids. Written as DNA, the CDR3 is TGTGCCAGCAGCTTCCTCCCCGGACAGGGGGCCTCTAACACTGAAGCTTTCTTT. It yields the protein CASSFLPGQGASNTEAFF.

This clone was seen a single time. The chain uses TRBV14 and TRBJ2-1; TRBD2 agrees at 10 bases. J lost 0 bases, V lost 3 bases, and 8 bases had no gene match. Germline CDR1 is SGHDN and CDR2 is FVKESK. This CDR3 has 18 residues. CDR3 in amino acids: CASSHGLADDSSYNEQFF. In DNA, the CDR3 is TGTGCCAGCAGCCACGGACTAGCGGACGACAGCTCCTACAATGAGCAGTTCTTC. Full variable domain (outside the CDR3, taken from reference TRBV14 and TRBJ2-1): EAGVTQFPSHSVIEKGQTVTLRCDPISGHDNLYWYRRVMGKEIKFLLHFVKESKQDESGMPNNRFLAERTGGTYSTLKVQPAELEDSGVYFCASSHGLADDSSYNEQFFGPGTRLTVL.

The chain couples TRBV19 to TRBJ2-4; D is perhaps TRBD1 (6 bases). V was clipped by 8 bases and J by 1 base, with 12 bases between them. This CDR3 is 14 amino acids long. Germline V CDR1 and CDR2: LNHDA, SQIVND (reference sequence). The CDR3 region has the DNA TGTGCCAGTCTGGACAGATATGCCAAAAACATTCAGTACTTC. Translation: CASLDRYAKNIQYF.

This clone was seen more than once but under ten times. The chain joins TRBV27 to TRBJ2-7, with D perhaps TRBD1 (5 bases). This CDR3 is built from 14 residues. Germline CDR1 reads MNHEY; CDR2 reads SMNVEV (reference sequence). The V and J ends lost 4 bases and 6 bases respectively, with 16 bases between them. CDR3 region: CASSYRGGISEQYF. The DNA of the CDR3 is TGTGCCAGCAGTTATAGGGGTGGGATCTCCGAGCAGTACTTC.

This CDR3 is CASSAGTGVFF. The CDR3 DNA follows: TGTGCCAGCAGTGCAGGGACAGGGGTATTCTTC. The chain combines TRBV6-5 with TRBJ2-1; TRBD1 matches at 10 bases. CDR1 and CDR2 from the germline V gene are MNHEY and SVGAGI. The CDR3 has 11 amino acids. V shed 5 bases, J shed 16 bases, and the junction held 5 bases outside the gene matches.